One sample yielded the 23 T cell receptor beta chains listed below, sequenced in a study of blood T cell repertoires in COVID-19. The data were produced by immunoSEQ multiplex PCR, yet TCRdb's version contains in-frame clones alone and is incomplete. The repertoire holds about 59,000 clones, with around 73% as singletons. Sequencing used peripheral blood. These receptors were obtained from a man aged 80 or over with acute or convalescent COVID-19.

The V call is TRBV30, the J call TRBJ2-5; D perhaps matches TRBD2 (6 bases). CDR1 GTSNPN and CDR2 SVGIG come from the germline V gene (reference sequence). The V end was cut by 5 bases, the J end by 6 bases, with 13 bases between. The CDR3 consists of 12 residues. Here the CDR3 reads CAWSGTAKTQYF. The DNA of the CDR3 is TGTGCCTGGTCTGGGACTGCCAAGACCCAGTACTTC.

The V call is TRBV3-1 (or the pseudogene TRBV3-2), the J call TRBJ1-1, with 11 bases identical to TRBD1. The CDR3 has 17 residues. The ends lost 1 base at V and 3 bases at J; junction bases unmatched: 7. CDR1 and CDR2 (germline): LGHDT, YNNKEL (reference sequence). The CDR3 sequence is CASSQVGTGGRDTEAFF. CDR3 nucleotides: TGTGCCAGCAGCCAAGTTGGGACAGGGGGGAGGGACACTGAAGCTTTCTTT.

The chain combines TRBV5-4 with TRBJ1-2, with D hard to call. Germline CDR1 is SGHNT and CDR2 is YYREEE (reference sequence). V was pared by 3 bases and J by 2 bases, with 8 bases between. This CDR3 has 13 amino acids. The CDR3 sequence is CASSSHLNYGYTF. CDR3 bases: TGTGCCAGCAGCTCTCACCTAAACTATGGCTACACCTTC.

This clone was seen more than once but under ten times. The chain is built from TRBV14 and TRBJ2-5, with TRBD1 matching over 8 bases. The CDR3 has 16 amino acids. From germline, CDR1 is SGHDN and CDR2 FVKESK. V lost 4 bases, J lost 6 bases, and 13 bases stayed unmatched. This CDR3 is CASSPSTGVRVKTQYF. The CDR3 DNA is TGTGCCAGCAGCCCCTCGACAGGGGTCAGAGTAAAGACCCAGTACTTC.

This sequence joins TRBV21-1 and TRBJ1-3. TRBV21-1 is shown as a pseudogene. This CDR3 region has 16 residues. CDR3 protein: CASRPWVGDAGNTIYF. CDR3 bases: TGTGCCAGCAGGCCCTGGGTCGGGGATGCTGGAAACACCATATATTTT.

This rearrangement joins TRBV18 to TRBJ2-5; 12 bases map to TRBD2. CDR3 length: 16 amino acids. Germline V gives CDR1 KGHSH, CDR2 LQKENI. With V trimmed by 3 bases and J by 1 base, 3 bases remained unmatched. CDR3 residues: CASSPELAGGQETQYF. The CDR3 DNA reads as TGTGCCAGCTCACCCGAACTAGCGGGGGGCCAAGAGACCCAGTACTTC. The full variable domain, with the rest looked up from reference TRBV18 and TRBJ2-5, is NAGVMQNPRHLVRRRGQEARLRCSPMKGHSHVYWYRQLPEEGLKFMVYLQKENIIDESGMPKERFSAEFPKEGPSILRIQQVVRGDSAAYFCASSPELAGGQETQYFGPGTRLLVL.

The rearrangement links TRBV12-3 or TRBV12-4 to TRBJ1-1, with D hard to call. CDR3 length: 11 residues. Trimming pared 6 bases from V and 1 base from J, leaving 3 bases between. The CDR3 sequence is CASSQNTEAFF. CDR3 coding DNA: TGTGCCAGCAGCCAGAACACTGAAGCTTTCTTT.

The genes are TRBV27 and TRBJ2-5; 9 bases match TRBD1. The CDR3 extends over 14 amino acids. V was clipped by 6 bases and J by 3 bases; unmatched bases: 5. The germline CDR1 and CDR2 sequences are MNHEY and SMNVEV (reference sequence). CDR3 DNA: TGTGCCAGCAGCCCTGGGACAGGGAAAGAGACCCAGTACTTC. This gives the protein CASSPGTGKETQYF.

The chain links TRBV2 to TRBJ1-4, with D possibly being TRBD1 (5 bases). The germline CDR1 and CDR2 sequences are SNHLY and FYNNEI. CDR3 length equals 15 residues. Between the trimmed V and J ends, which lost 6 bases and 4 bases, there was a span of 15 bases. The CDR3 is CASRSGVKGNEKLFF. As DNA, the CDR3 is TGTGCCAGCAGATCGGGGGTGAAGGGTAATGAAAAACTGTTTTTT.

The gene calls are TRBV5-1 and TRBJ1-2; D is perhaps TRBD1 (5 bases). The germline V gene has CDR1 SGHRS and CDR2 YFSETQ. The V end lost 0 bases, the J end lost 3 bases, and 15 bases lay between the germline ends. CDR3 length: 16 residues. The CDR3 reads CASSLERGRTDYGYTF. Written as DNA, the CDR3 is TGCGCCAGCAGCTTGGAAAGGGGCCGTACAGACTATGGCTACACCTTC.

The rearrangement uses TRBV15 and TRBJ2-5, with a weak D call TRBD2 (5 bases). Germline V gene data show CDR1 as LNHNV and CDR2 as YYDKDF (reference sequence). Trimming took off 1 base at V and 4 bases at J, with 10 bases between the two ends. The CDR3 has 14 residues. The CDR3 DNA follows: TGTGCCACCAGCAGAGGGGCGGGTTCAGAGACCCAGTACTTC. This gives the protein CATSRGAGSETQYF.

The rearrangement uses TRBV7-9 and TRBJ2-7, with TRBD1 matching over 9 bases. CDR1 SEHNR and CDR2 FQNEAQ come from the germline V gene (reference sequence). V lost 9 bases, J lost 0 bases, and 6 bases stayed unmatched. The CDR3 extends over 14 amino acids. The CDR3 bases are TGTGCCAGTACCCGGACAGGGGTCTCCTACGAGCAGTACTTC. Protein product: CASTRTGVSYEQYF.

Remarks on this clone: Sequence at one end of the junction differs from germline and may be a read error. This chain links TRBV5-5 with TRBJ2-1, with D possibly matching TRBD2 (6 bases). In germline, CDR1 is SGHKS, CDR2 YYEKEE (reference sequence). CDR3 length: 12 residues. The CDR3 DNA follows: TGTGCCAGCAGCTCGCCGGGACTCCCTAGGATCTTC. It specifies CASSSPGLPRIF.

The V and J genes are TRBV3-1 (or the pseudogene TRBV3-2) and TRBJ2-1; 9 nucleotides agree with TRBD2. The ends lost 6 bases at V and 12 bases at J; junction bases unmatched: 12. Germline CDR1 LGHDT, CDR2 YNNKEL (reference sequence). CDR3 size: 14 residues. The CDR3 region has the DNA TGTGCCAGCAGATTTCAGGCTAGCGGGATGGGGCAGTTCTTC. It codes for CASRFQASGMGQFF.

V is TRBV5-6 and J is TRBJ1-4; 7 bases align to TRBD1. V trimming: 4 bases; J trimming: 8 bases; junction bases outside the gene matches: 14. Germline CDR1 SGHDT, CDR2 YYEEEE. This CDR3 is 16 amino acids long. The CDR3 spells CASSETGVTVKEKLFF. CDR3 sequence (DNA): TGTGCCAGCAGCGAAACAGGGGTGACGGTGAAAGAAAAACTGTTTTTT.

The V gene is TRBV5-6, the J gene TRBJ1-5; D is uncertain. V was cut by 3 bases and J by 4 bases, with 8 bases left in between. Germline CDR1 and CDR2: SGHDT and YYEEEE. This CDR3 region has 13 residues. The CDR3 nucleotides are TGTGCCAGCAGCTCTGGCAGAAATCAGCCCCAGCATTTT. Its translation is CASSSGRNQPQHF. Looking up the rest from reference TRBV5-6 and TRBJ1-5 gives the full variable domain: DAGVTQSPTHLIKTRGQQVTLRCSPKSGHDTVSWYQQALGQGPQFIFQYYEEEERQRGNFPDRFSGHQFPNYSSELNVNALLLGDSALYLCASSSGRNQPQHFGDGTRLSIL.

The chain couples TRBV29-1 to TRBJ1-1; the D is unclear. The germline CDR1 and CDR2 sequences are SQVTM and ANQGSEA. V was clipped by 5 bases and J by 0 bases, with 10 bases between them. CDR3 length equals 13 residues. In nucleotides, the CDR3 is TGCAGCGTTCTAAGCGGTGTGAACACTGAAGCTTTCTTT. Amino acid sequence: CSVLSGVNTEAFF.

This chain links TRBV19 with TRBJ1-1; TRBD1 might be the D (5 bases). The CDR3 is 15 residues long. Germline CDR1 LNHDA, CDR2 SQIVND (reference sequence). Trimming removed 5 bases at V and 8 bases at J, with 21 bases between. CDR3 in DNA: TGTGCCAGTAGTGTCGACGGACAAGGTCGGGCCGAAGCTTTCTTT. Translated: CASSVDGQGRAEAFF.

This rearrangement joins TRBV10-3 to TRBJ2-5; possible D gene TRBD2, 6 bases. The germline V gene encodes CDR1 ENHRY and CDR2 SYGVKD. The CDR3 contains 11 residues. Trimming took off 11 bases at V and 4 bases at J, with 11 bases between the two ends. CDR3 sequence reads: CAAREAETQYF. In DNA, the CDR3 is TGTGCCGCCAGGGAGGCAGAGACCCAGTACTTC.

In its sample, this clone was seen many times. CDR3 coding DNA: TGTGCCAGCAGTTTAGGGACTAGCGGAGGGGAGCAGTACTTC. Translation: CASSLGTSGGEQYF. J is TRBJ2-7 and V is TRBV27; 11 nucleotides line up with TRBD2. Per germline, CDR1 MNHEY and CDR2 SMNVEV (reference sequence). Trimming took 2 bases from V and 7 from J; bases not matched to a gene: 4. The CDR3 runs to 14 residues.

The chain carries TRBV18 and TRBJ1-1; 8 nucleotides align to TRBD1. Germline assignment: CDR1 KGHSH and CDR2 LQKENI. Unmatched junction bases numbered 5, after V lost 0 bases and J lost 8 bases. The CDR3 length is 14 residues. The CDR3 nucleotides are TGTGCCAGCTCACCACCTCAGGGGGCAGAGGAAGCTTTCTTT. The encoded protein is CASSPPQGAEEAFF.

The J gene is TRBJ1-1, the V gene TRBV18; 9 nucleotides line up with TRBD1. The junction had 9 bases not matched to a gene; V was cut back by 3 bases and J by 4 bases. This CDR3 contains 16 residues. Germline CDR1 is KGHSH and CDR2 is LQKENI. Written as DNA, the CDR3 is TGTGCCAGCTCACCTAACCTGGGACAGGGAGGCACTGAAGCTTTCTTT. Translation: CASSPNLGQGGTEAFF.

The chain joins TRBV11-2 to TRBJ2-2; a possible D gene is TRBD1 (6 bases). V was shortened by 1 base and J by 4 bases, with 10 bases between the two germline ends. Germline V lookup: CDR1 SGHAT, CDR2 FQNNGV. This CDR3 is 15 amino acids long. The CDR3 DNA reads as TGTGCCAGCAGCTTAGTGCAGGGGTCCACCGGGGAGCTGTTTTTT. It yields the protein CASSLVQGSTGELFF. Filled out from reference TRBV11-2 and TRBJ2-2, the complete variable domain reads EAGVAQSPRYKIIEKRQSVAFWCNPISGHATLYWYQQILGQGPKLLIQFQNNGVVDDSQLPKDRFSAERLKGVDSTLKIQPAKLEDSAVYLCASSLVQGSTGELFFGEGSRLTVL.